The 25 T cell receptor beta chains below come from one sample, sequenced in a study of OX40 agonist ivuxolimab in advanced cancers. Assay: immunoSEQ multiplex PCR; the TCRdb copy retains only in-frame clones and omits some. The repertoire holds tens of thousands of clones, with 80% to 90% as singletons. The specimen was CD4+ or CD8+ T cells sorted from blood, collected in a trial of the OX40 agonist ivuxolimab. These receptors all stem from an adult with an advanced solid tumor such as melanoma, head and neck, liver or kidney cancer.

This chain connects TRBV5-1 to TRBJ1-6, with 8 bases lining up with TRBD1. The junction had 8 bases not matched to a gene; V was cut back by 0 bases and J by 9 bases. Per the germline V gene, CDR1 is SGHRS and CDR2 is YFSETQ. This CDR3 has 16 residues. The chain's CDR3 is CASSLAPGQGGSPLHF. Written as DNA, the CDR3 is TGCGCCAGCAGCTTGGCCCCAGGACAGGGAGGTTCACCCCTCCACTTT.

The rearrangement links TRBV11-2 to TRBJ2-7; no definite D call. The CDR3 contains 12 residues. Germline-derived CDR1 and CDR2 are SGHAT and FQNNGV. Trimming cost V 5 bases and J 1 base, with 6 bases left between them. In DNA, the CDR3 is TGTGCCAGCAGCGCTCAGTCCTACGAGCAGTACGTC. Encoded protein: CASSAQSYEQYV.

This clone was observed a single time. The chain combines TRBV7-2 with TRBJ2-3, with D possibly TRBD1 on 6 matching bases. The germline V gene has CDR1 SGHTA and CDR2 FQGNSA. This CDR3 spans 15 amino acids. The V end was cut by 5 bases, the J end by 2 bases, with 14 bases between. The CDR3 region is CASSRLGQSTDTQYF. The CDR3 DNA reads as TGTGCCAGCAGCCGATTAGGACAGTCCACAGATACGCAGTATTTT.

The V call is TRBV30, the J call TRBJ1-2; the D gene is possibly TRBD1 (5 bases). CDR1 GTSNPN and CDR2 SVGIG come from the germline V gene (reference sequence). The CDR3 is 14 residues long. Trimming removed 3 bases from V and 8 bases from J, with 19 bases in between. The CDR3: CAWRDWVRAGGYTF. DNA for the CDR3: TGTGCCTGGAGAGACTGGGTCAGGGCGGGGGGCTACACCTTC. Supplemented by reference TRBV30 and TRBJ1-2, the full variable domain reads SQTIHQWPATLVQPVGSPLSLECTVEGTSNPNLYWYRQAAGRGLQLLFYSVGIGQISSEVPQNLSASRPQDRQFILSSKKLLLSDSGFYLCAWRDWVRAGGYTFGSGTRLTVV.

This chain connects TRBV19 to TRBJ2-1; 11 positions match TRBD2. Germline V CDR1 and CDR2: LNHDA, SQIVND (reference sequence). The ends lost 2 bases at V and 7 bases at J; junction bases unmatched: 10. The CDR3 sequence is 17 residues long. This chain's CDR3 is CASSILLASGRRNEQFF. CDR3 DNA: TGTGCCAGTAGTATATTACTCGCTAGCGGGAGGCGGAATGAGCAGTTCTTC.

This sequence joins TRBV5-1 and TRBJ2-1; 11 positions match TRBD2. CDR1 and CDR2 (germline): SGHRS, YFSETQ. Trimming at V came to 7 bases and at J to 6 bases, leaving 6 bases not matched to a gene. The CDR3 is 14 amino acids. The CDR3 here is CASATSGGANEQFF. In DNA, the CDR3 is TGCGCCAGCGCCACTAGCGGGGGTGCCAATGAGCAGTTCTTC. The entire variable domain, with the rest obtained from reference TRBV5-1 and TRBJ2-1, is as follows: KAGVTQTPRYLIKTRGQQVTLSCSPISGHRSVSWYQQTPGQGLQFLFEYFSETQRNKGNFPGRFSGRQFSNSRSEMNVSTLELGDSALYLCASATSGGANEQFFGPGTRLTVL.

The V and J genes are TRBV5-1 and TRBJ1-2; 9 bases map to TRBD1. V shed 4 bases and J 6 bases; nucleotides not matched to a gene: 7. From germline, CDR1 is SGHRS and CDR2 YFSETQ. This CDR3 has 14 residues. This CDR3 is CASSLAGQGHGYTF. CDR3 sequence (DNA): TGCGCCAGCAGCCTGGCTGGACAGGGGCATGGCTACACCTTC.

V gene TRBV5-6 combines with J gene TRBJ2-6, with 10 bases lining up with TRBD2. CDR1 and CDR2 from the germline V gene are SGHDT and YYEEEE. Trimming removed 5 bases from V and 2 bases from J; junction bases left unmatched: 7. The CDR3 extends over 17 amino acids. The CDR3 DNA follows: TGTGCCAGCAGTCTTAGCGGGAGGCTGGCTGGGGCCAACGTCCTGACTTTC. This sequence encodes CASSLSGRLAGANVLTF.

The chain carries TRBV6-6 and TRBJ1-5; D is undetermined. Germline V CDR1 and CDR2: MNHNY, SVGAGI (reference sequence). V dropped 5 bases and J dropped 4 bases, with 9 bases sitting between them. The CDR3 contains 13 residues. Here the CDR3 reads CASSKRENQPQHF. In DNA, the CDR3 is TGTGCCAGCAGTAAGAGGGAGAATCAGCCCCAGCATTTT.

This chain joins TRBV5-1 and TRBJ2-1; perhaps TRBD1 as D (6 bases). Germline CDR1 reads SGHRS; CDR2 reads YFSETQ. The CDR3 consists of 20 residues. The V end was cut by 0 bases, the J end by 5 bases, with 27 bases between. The DNA of the CDR3 is TGCGCCAGCAGCTTGGTACCCGGGACATCGGGCCTGCCCATCAACAATGAGCAGTTCTTC. The encoded protein is CASSLVPGTSGLPINNEQFF.

V and J are TRBV7-2 and TRBJ1-1; D perhaps matches TRBD1 (5 bases). The CDR3 loop spans 14 amino acids. The V gene's germline CDR1 is SGHTA and CDR2 FQGNSA. V was clipped by 1 base and J by 8 bases, with 14 bases between them. This chain's CDR3 is CASSLGLGAGEAFF. In nucleotides, the CDR3 is TGTGCCAGCAGCTTAGGTCTCGGGGCAGGAGAAGCTTTCTTT.

The chain couples TRBV28 to TRBJ1-5; D is ambiguous. The CDR3 runs to 13 residues. Per the germline V gene, CDR1 is MDHEN and CDR2 is SYDVKM. The germline V and J ends were trimmed by 4 bases and 5 bases, with 9 bases remaining between them. The CDR3 protein is CASSWGVDQPQHF. The DNA of the CDR3 is TGTGCCAGCAGTTGGGGAGTCGATCAGCCCCAGCATTTT.

The chain combines TRBV28 with TRBJ1-1; 7 bases fit TRBD1. Germline V CDR1 and CDR2: MDHEN, SYDVKM. V dropped 5 bases and J dropped 0; count of bases not matched to a gene: 9. This CDR3 spans 16 amino acids. The DNA for the CDR3 is TGTGCCAGCAGTCGCAGGGGGGGGACAGTGAACACTGAAGCTTTCTTT. Its protein is CASSRRGGTVNTEAFF.

The rearrangement joins TRBV7-3 to TRBJ2-2; D remains unclear. The V end lost 0 bases, the J end lost 4 bases, and 3 bases lay between the germline ends. The CDR3 extends over 13 amino acids. Germline V gives CDR1 SGHTA, CDR2 FQGTGA. CDR3 sequence: CASSLTSTGELFF. The CDR3, as DNA: TGTGCCAGCAGCTTAACAAGCACCGGGGAGCTGTTTTTT.

The chain's CDR3 is CASSQPGQGVYSYEQYF. The CDR3 DNA is TGCGCCAGCAGTCAACCGGGACAGGGAGTATACTCCTACGAGCAGTACTTC. This chain uses TRBV5-1 with TRBJ2-7; 9 bases map to TRBD1. The CDR3 sequence is 17 residues long. The V gene's germline CDR1 is SGHRS and CDR2 YFSETQ. J gave up 0 bases and V 5 bases, and 12 bases lay outside the gene matches.

This chain joins TRBV11-2 and TRBJ1-1, with 7 positions matching TRBD1. The germline CDR1 and CDR2 sequences are SGHAT and FQNNGV. The CDR3 spans 14 residues. J gave up 6 bases and V 6 bases, and 10 bases lay outside the gene matches. The CDR3 DNA sequence: TGTGCCAGCAGTTTACAGGGGCCAGCCTCTGAAGCTTTCTTT. Protein product: CASSLQGPASEAFF.

This clone was detected once. The rearrangement uses TRBV13 and TRBJ2-5; D gene uncertain. This CDR3 is 12 amino acids long. Trimming stripped 5 bases from V and 1 base from J, with 5 bases between. CDR1 is PRHDT, CDR2 FYEKMQ, per germline (reference sequence). CDR3 in amino acids: CASSVAQETQYF. CDR3 bases: TGTGCCAGCAGCGTAGCCCAAGAGACCCAGTACTTC.

The chain recombines TRBV6-1 with TRBJ2-7; 12 bases agree with TRBD2. The germline V gene encodes CDR1 MNHNS and CDR2 SASEGT. CDR3 length equals 14 residues. The ends lost 4 bases at V and 4 bases at J; junction bases unmatched: 2. CDR3 sequence reads: CASSASGGEYEQYV. The CDR3 nucleotides are TGTGCCAGCAGTGCTAGCGGGGGGGAATACGAGCAGTACGTC.

The rearrangement links TRBV7-8 to TRBJ1-1; D not resolved. Trimming left V 6 bases short and J 1 base short, with 15 bases between. Per the germline V gene, CDR1 is SGHVS and CDR2 is FQNEAQ. The CDR3 sequence is 15 residues long. CDR3 loop: CASRNAPGGNTEAFF. CDR3 bases: TGTGCCAGCAGAAATGCCCCGGGTGGGAACACTGAAGCTTTCTTT. The whole variable domain, filled in from reference TRBV7-8 and TRBJ1-1, reads GAGVSQSPRYKVAKRGQDVALRCDPISGHVSLFWYQQALGQGPEFLTYFQNEAQLDKSGLPSDRFFAERPEGSVSTLKIQRTQQEDSAVYLCASRNAPGGNTEAFFGQGTRLTVV.

The rearrangement joins TRBV9 to TRBJ2-1; D is perhaps TRBD2 (6 bases). With 4 bases removed from V and 0 bases from J, the gap between germline ends came to 8 bases. CDR3 length equals 14 residues. Germline CDR1 reads SGDLS; CDR2 reads YYNGEE. For the CDR3, the DNA is TGTGCCAGCAGCCCTAGCGCCTCCTACAATGAGCAGTTCTTC. Residues: CASSPSASYNEQFF.

The genes are TRBV6-5 and TRBJ1-2, with 9 bases identical to TRBD1. V was clipped by 8 bases and J by 2 bases; unmatched bases: 9. The CDR3 sequence is 15 residues long. The germline CDR1 and CDR2 sequences are MNHEY and SVGAGI. The CDR3 DNA reads as TGTGCCAGCGGAGGACAGGGGCTAACGAACTATGGCTACACCTTC. Translating gives CASGGQGLTNYGYTF.

This rearrangement joins TRBV2 to TRBJ1-5; D is undetermined. The CDR3 contains 12 residues. The germline CDR1 and CDR2 sequences are SNHLY and FYNNEI. Trimming cost V 8 bases and J 3 bases, with 8 bases left between them. This CDR3 reads CASGFPNQPQHF. CDR3 nucleotides: TGTGCCAGCGGGTTTCCCAATCAGCCCCAGCATTTT. Full variable domain (remainder filled in from reference TRBV2 and TRBJ1-5): EPEVTQTPSHQVTQMGQEVILRCVPISNHLYFYWYRQILGQKVEFLVSFYNNEISEKSEIFDDQFSVERPDGSNFTLKIRSTKLEDSAMYFCASGFPNQPQHFGDGTRLSIL.

The chain has TRBV7-3 and TRBJ2-3; D ambiguous. Trimming removed 5 bases from V and 1 base from J, with 10 bases in between. Per the germline V gene, CDR1 is SGHTA and CDR2 is FQGTGA. This CDR3 region has 14 residues. The CDR3 nucleotides are TGTGCCAGCAGCGACCTCGGCGGCACAGATACGCAGTATTTT. This sequence encodes CASSDLGGTDTQYF.

The sample holds a few counts of this clone. The chain combines TRBV6-1 with TRBJ1-1, with no clear D. Germline V gives CDR1 MNHNS, CDR2 SASEGT. This CDR3 spans 14 amino acids. V dropped 2 bases and J dropped 1 base, with 8 bases sitting between them. The CDR3 DNA sequence: TGTGCCAGCAGTGAATATTGGGCGAACACTGAAGCTTTCTTT. It codes for CASSEYWANTEAFF.

This clone was picked up one time. J is TRBJ2-1 and V is TRBV7-9; TRBD2 agrees at 7 bases. Germline CDR1 is SEHNR and CDR2 is FQNEAQ (reference sequence). The V segment lost 4 bases and the J segment 0 bases; nucleotides outside the gene matches: 3. The CDR3 runs to 15 residues. CDR3 nucleotide sequence: TGTGCCAGCAGCTGGGGGGGGAACTCCTACAATGAGCAGTTCTTC. Its translation is CASSWGGNSYNEQFF.